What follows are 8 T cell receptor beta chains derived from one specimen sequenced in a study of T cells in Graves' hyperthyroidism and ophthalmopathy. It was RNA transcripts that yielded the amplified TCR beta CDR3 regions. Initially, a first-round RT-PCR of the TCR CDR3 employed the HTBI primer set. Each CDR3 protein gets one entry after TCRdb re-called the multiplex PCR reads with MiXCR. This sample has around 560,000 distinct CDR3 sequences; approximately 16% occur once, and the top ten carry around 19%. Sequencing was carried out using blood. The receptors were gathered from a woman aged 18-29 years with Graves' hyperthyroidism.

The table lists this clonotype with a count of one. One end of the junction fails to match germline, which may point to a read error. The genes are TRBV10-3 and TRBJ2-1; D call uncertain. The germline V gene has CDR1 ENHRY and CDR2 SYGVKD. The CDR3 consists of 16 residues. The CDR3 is CAISESKVSSYNEQSF. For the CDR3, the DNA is TGTGCCATCAGTGAGTCGAAAGTAAGCTCCTACAATGAGCAGTCCTTC.

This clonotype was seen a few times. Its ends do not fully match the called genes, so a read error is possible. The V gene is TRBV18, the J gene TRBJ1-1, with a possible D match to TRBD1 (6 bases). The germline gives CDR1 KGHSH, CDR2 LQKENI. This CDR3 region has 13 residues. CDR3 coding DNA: TGTGCCGGCTCCGTTAGGACAGTGGCTGAAGCTTTCTTT. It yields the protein CAGSVRTVAEAFF.

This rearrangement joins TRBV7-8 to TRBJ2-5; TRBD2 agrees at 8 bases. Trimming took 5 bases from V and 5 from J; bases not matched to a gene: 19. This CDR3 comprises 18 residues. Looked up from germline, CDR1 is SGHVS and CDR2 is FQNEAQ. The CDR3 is CASSPPGLAGASVETQYF. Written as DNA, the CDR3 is TGTGCCAGCAGCCCGCCGGGCCTAGCGGGCGCCTCCGTGGAGACCCAGTACTTC.

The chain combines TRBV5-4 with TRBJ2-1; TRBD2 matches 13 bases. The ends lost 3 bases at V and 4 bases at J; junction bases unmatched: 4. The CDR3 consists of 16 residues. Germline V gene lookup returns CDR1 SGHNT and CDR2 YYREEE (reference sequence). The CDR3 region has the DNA TGTGCCAGCAGCTACGGACTAGCGGGGGCGTACAATGAGCAGTTCTTC. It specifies CASSYGLAGAYNEQFF.

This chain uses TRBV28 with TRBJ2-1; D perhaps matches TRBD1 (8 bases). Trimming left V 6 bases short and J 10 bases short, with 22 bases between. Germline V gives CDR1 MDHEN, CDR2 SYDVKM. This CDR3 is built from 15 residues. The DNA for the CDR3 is TGTGCCAGCAGGGGCGCCACAGGGGGGGGTGAGGAGCAGTTCTTC. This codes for CASRGATGGGEEQFF.

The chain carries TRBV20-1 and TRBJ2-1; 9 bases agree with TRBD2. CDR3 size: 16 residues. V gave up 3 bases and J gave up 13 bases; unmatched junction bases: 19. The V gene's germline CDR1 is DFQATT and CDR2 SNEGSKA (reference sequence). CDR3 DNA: TGCAGTGCTAGGGGGTGGACCGGGACTAGCTCTGTTTCTCAGTTCTTC. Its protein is CSARGWTGTSSVSQFF.

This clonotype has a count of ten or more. In DNA, the CDR3 is TGCAGTGCTAGCTTAACCGGGACAGGGGACCAGCCCCAGCATTTT. Protein: CSASLTGTGDQPQHF. The chain links TRBV20-1 to TRBJ1-5, with 10 positions matching TRBD1. There are 15 residues in the CDR3. With V trimmed by 3 bases and J by 7 bases, 9 bases remained unmatched. Germline loops: CDR1 DFQATT, CDR2 SNEGSKA (reference sequence).

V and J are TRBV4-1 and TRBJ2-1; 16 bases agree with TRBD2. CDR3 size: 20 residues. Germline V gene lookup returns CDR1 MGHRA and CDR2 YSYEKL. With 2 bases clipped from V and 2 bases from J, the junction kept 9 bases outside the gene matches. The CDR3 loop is CASSQRPGLAGGVAYNEQFF. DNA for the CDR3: TGCGCCAGCAGCCAACGACCGGGACTAGCGGGAGGGGTTGCCTACAATGAGCAGTTCTTC.